The rows below give T cell receptor beta chains drawn from one sample of a study of blood T cell repertoires in COVID-19. Repertoires were generated with immunoSEQ multiplex PCR, while TCRdb's copy carries only in-frame clones and drops some. The data contain around 170,000 clones, approximately 80% of them singletons. Sequenced material: peripheral blood. These receptors all stem from a human donor in a cohort sampled during active COVID-19. Each CDR3 is given without its conserved first and last residue. Clone sizes are given selectively: once, few, many, or a class where the clone is expanded.

V gene | clone size | CDR3 protein
TRBV4-1 | - | ASSQDLGEEQY
TRBV5-4 | - | ASSLVTRTGGNYNEQF
TRBV7-3 | few | ASSPYRGEQY
TRBV7-9 | few | ASSLVTGVLNTEAF
TRBV29-1 | - | SVGQGLHTGELF
TRBV28 | - | ASSSGAGYAEAF
TRBV27 | - | ASSYPICVADTQY
TRBV3-1/TRBV3-2 | - | ASSQTPRVEQY
TRBV6-8 | - | ASSRGLGTDTQY
TRBV19 | - | ASSIVLGTEGYIQY
TRBV6-5 | - | ASSPSQGSWNEQY
TRBV7-2 | - | ASSSYMGQGGEQY
TRBV10-3 | - | AISDYTGVNTEAF
TRBV7-3 | - | ASSSRLAGESDTQY
TRBV5-1 | - | ASSLAGGTGSYEQY
TRBV6-6 | few | ASSSGQGAIQPQH
TRBV6-5 | - | ASSRDRLNTGELF
TRBV5-6 | - | ASSETGTFPYEQY
TRBV27 | - | ASSSLGLAGGEQY
TRBV10-2 | - | ASSEIRGSYLAF
TRBV28 | - | ASSLLAGEETQY
TRBV7-7 | - | ASSYGTGASYEQY
TRBV9 | - | ASSVEGSGIYEQY
TRBV18 | - | ASSPTGQGTYEQY
TRBV4-3 | - | ASSQGQGTNSPLH